The source of this T cell receptor beta chain is a study of OX40 agonist ivuxolimab in advanced cancers. General notes on the study: The costimulatory receptor OX40 (CD134) was targeted by ivuxolimab, a fully human IgG2 agonistic monoclonal antibody. Partial responses were achieved by three dose-escalation patients, of whom one had hepatocellular carcinoma and two had cutaneous melanoma. The dose-escalation cohort was roughly 80% male with a mean age of approximately 60 years, ranging from 23 to 79. Patients were allowed to have had prior anti-PD-1, anti-PD-L1 or anti-CTLA-4 therapy, and around 40% of the dose-escalation patients had previously received checkpoint inhibitors. Of the 50 to 55 patients in dose escalation, about 20 had hepatocellular carcinoma, around 15 had melanoma, 9 had renal cell carcinoma and 9 had head and neck cancer. The paper covers the monotherapy dose-escalation part of the phase I ivuxolimab trial, which included N = 52 patients. Intravenous ivuxolimab was administered to patients every 2 weeks at six dose levels: 0.01, 0.1, 0.3, 1.5, 3 and 10 mg/kg. Peripheral TCRbeta sequencing aimed to test whether ivuxolimab altered TCR sequence diversity and caused clonal T-cell expansion. The paper's findings and limits, for the study overall: After ivuxolimab, more expanded clones were found on average in CD8+ T cells than in CD4+ T cells. Low levels of normalized T-cell clonal expansion were also seen in some patients who did not respond. The antigen specificity of the clonally expanded peripheral T cells was not determined. At doses from 0.1 to 3.0 mg/kg, clonal expansion was seen in both CD4+ and CD8+ blood T cells between baseline and week 6. In the 0.1-3.0 mg/kg groups, partial responders were among the patients with the lowest normalized peripheral clonal expansion, particularly in CD8+ T cells.

For sequencing of the TCRbeta CDR3 region, genomic DNA was extracted from the sorted cells. The immunoSEQ Assay was used for sequencing of TCRbeta CDR3 regions. In its TCRdb copy, this immuneACCESS table keeps in-frame sequences only and misses some clones. Where compared with another copy, unresolved V genes explain less than half of these, and the others have no known cause. The table for this sample lists about 20,000 clones; roughly 80% of them were counted only once. The ten largest clonotypes hold about 17% of the sample. The trial excluded patients who had a history of autoimmune disease or who were on systemic immunosuppression. Peripheral blood for TCR sequencing was drawn from every dose cohort at baseline, at cycle 4 day 1 and at cycle 7 day 1. The samples were drawn from a first-in-human, open-label, multicenter phase I dose-escalation trial of ivuxolimab. The trial enrolled adults with locally advanced or metastatic head and neck squamous cell, hepatocellular, melanoma or renal cell carcinoma. CD4+ and CD8+ T cells were sorted separately from peripheral blood before TCR sequencing.

From a lookup of the germline V gene, CDR1 and CDR2 are SGHRS and YFSETQ. Reading from cysteine to phenylalanine, the CDR3 counts 14 amino acids. Just the 42-base CDR3 DNA is kept, in frame starting at base 1. At the junction V is shortened by 3 bases and J by 4 bases; bases outside the gene matches: 4. As concerns this clone: Its antigen is not yet known. No base quality values were provided; no much bigger clone lies one nucleotide off.

The specimen was CD4+ or CD8+ T cells sorted from blood, collected in a trial of the OX40 agonist ivuxolimab. The sequence derives from an adult with an advanced solid tumor such as melanoma, head and neck, liver or kidney cancer. The chain uses TRBV5-1 and TRBJ2-1; a stretch of 7 junction bases matches TRBD1. The DNA reads TGCGCCAGCAGCTCCGGGACAGATTACAATGAGCAGTTCTTC. It translates as CASSSGTDYNEQFF.